The T cell receptor beta chain described here comes from a study of regulatory T cells in long-lasting Graves disease. The sample holds many counts of this clonotype. Its target is not known. Findings and caveats of the study: The study examined only peripheral blood, not thyroid tissue. Patients with persistent Graves' had lower TCR diversity than newly diagnosed patients.

CDR3 size: 18 residues. CDR1 and CDR2 (germline): MNHEY, SMNVEV (reference sequence). Trimming pared 2 bases from V and 0 bases from J, leaving 14 bases between. As to time point: persistent/refractory GD, antithyroid drugs over 5 years with positive TRAb. The TCR library was made from RNA that had been extracted from PBMCs in TRIzol. Assembly of TCR beta libraries relied on iRepertoire HTBI primers together with Arm-PCR of CDR3 regions. The authors' processing: Throughout the samples, researchers identified some 62 TRBV and some 13 TRBJ segments. TCRdb analysed the multiplex PCR reads with MiXCR anew, one entry per CDR3 protein. The V and J calls were not made by the authors but by TCRdb's processing. This table has 700,000 or so distinct CDR3 sequences, about 30% appearing once.

The input for sequencing was peripheral blood mononuclear cells (PBMCs), taken when the disease was refractory, from a patient treated with antithyroid drugs. The V call is TRBV27, the J call TRBJ1-6; D gene ambiguous. The TCR comes from a female donor with Graves disease. The CDR3 reads CASSLKYSGSSYNSPLHF. DNA for the CDR3: TGTGCCAGCAGTTTAAAATATAGCGGGAGCTCCTATAATTCACCCCTCCACTTT.